This T cell receptor beta chain was captured by sequencing in a study of T-cell memory formation after mild COVID-19 (dated by TCRdb to 2020 to 2023). As for the study more broadly: Most TCR sequence clusters were specific to one of the two donors. T-cell clones expanding and contracting after mild COVID-19 in two donors were tracked by longitudinal TCRalpha and TCRbeta repertoire sequencing. The cohort comprised two young, previously healthy adult volunteers, one female and one male. General findings and caveats noted by the study authors: Contracting CD4+ clones were located mainly in the CM and EM memory subsets, whereas CD8+ clones were found to be enriched in EMRA. SARS-CoV-2 specificity of the second-wave clones peaking on day 37 was not confirmed. The study covered only a couple of mild cases, and larger cohorts including severe cases with pre-infection samples were considered necessary. Clones that contracted from day 15 to 85 showed balanced CD4/CD8 phenotypes, whereas a second wave of clones that expanded from day 15 to 37 leaned towards CD4+. Some responding clones were found in pre-infection memory, which suggests that pre-existing cross-reactive memory T cells took part in the SARS-CoV-2 response.

PBMCs were isolated by Ficoll-Paque density gradient centrifugation. Sequencing used an Illumina NovaSeq 6000. cDNA libraries for TCRalpha and TCRbeta were prepared by 5'RACE using constant-segment primers, with sample barcodes and unique molecular identifiers added. RNA was extracted from every sample with Trizol reagent. Library amplification was performed in two PCR steps, and a second sample barcode and Illumina TruSeq adapters were introduced in the second step. The libraries were sequenced on an Illumina NovaSeq using 2 x 150 bp paired-end reads. Per the original workflow: Reads were demultiplexed and collapsed into UMI-guided consensus sequences with migec v1.2.7. Using mixcr v2.1.11, UMI consensuses were aligned to TRA and TRB V and J templates and then assembled into clonotypes. Clonotypes were classified as expanded or contracted when called significant by both edgeR and NoisET, with noise models trained on biological replicates. edgeR calls used a false discovery rate-adjusted p below 0.01 and a log2 fold-change threshold of 1. As an exploratory analysis of dynamics, max-normalized trajectories of the 1000 most abundant clonotypes were examined with PCA combined with hierarchical clustering. Separately sequenced CD4+ and CD8+ repertoires were used to assign the CD4 or CD8 phenotype of responding clones. TCRdb cleaned the public reads at Q25 with fastp, built clones with MiXCR and kept in-frame beta chains. Identical CDR3 protein sequences are pooled into one entry, listed with their most common genes and DNA. The V and J calls here are based on TCRdb, not the publication. Recorded for this sample are about 560,000 distinct CDR3 sequences; about 22% of them occurred a single time. The ten largest account for roughly 8.3% of the sample.

Details on this clonotype: No cognate antigen has been identified for it. Base qualities are not recorded, but no much larger clone differs from it by a single base.

V loses 8 bases of germline sequence and J loses 7 bases, and the interval between the two ends is 11 bases. The cysteine opens and the phenylalanine closes a CDR3 of 11 amino acids. CDR3 DNA is the only sequence kept; it has 33 bases, read in frame from the first base. Reading the germline V gene (reference sequence) gives CDR1 LGHDT and CDR2 YNNKEL. The chain is made from TRBV3-1 and TRBJ1-1, and possibly TRBD1, on 6 matching bases. The receptor was isolated from an adult woman who had mild COVID-19 (a few samples of this study predate the infection). The sample titles of this study are shuffled in the database, so cell type and time point are left out; the donor was told from shared clones. The sequencing sample was made of PBMCs or a T cell subset sorted from them (not recorded which). The DNA sequence is given as TGTGCCAGCCGGGGGGGCAGTGAAGCTTTCTTT. Translated, it reads CASRGGSEAFF.